The present TCR beta chain was sequenced within a study of blood T cell repertoires in COVID-19. The wider study: Samples of COVID-19 (acute and convalescent) were obtained from the United States, Italy and Spain.

Recruitment covered 25 or so US areas and drew participants whose ages spanned about 18 to 90 years. Donors were grouped by their self-reported clinical history. CDR3 length: 15 residues. Germline loops: CDR1 SGHRS, CDR2 YFSETQ. The junction had 8 bases not matched to a gene; V was cut back by 4 bases and J by 4 bases. In the source study's methods: Reference gene primer amplification gave estimated nucleated cell counts. TCRdb keeps only in-frame clones here, not all; method: immunoSEQ multiplex PCR. That table furnishes V, J and clone size, whereas the DNA furnished D and trimming. The repertoire holds about 360,000 clones, 88% seen once, with approximately 2.1% in the top ten.

The receptor was derived from a woman between 40 and 50 years old with acute COVID-19. Material: PBMCs or T cells enriched from blood (not recorded which). The V and J genes are TRBV5-1 and TRBJ2-3; 8 bases align to TRBD1. CDR3 nucleotides: TGCGCCAGCAGCGAGTCTACAGGGGGACCAGATACGCAGTATTTT. Protein product: CASSESTGGPDTQYF.